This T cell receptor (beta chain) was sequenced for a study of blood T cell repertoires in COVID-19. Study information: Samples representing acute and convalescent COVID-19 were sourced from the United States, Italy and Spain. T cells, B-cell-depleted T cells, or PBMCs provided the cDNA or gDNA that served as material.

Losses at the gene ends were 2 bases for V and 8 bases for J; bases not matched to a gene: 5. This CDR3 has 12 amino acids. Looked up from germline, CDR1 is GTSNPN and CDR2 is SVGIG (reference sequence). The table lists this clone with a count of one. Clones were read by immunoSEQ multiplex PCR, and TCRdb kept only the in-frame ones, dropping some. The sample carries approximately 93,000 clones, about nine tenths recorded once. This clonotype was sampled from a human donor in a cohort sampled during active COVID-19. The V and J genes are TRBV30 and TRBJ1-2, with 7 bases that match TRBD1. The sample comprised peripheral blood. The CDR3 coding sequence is TGTGCCTGGAGTCTAGGGGGCGGAGGCTACACCTTC. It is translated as CAWSLGGGGYTF.